The text below deals with one TCR beta chain. Its antigen remains unidentified. Base qualities were left out, and no much larger clone turns up one base away. The sample belongs to a study of blood T cell repertoires in COVID-19 (dated by TCRdb to 2019 to 2021). In terms of the full investigation: Samples from collaborators originated in the United States, Italy and Spain and spanned both the acute and convalescent phases of COVID-19. The material from the prospective study consisted of cDNA or gDNA derived from T cells, B-cell-depleted T cells, or PBMCs. The dataset comprised deeply sampled blood TCRbeta repertoires from subjects exposed to, actively infected with, or recovered from COVID-19. The repertoires were released in a freely available public database meant as a resource for research on the immune response to SARS-CoV-2. Samples were obtained from the ongoing ImmuneRACE study (first 160 participants) and from over 1,000 subjects provided by 6 global collaborators. The sample metadata nearly always contained a de-identified subject ID, COVID-19 status, age in years and sex. Where available, HLA class I and class II types were obtained from metadata supplied by the sample provider rather than from assay-based typing.

The CDR3 sequence holds 16 residues, the cysteine and phenylalanine included. The CDR3 DNA has 48 bases and is translated from base 1. According to the germline V gene, CDR1 reads SGHRS and CDR2 reads YFSETQ. V drops 4 bases and J drops 0 bases, leaving 17 bases in between. The investigation overall reported the following: Clinical and demographic metadata were provided uncurated, with the amount varying by source and participant.

Each collaborating institution followed its own protocols to collect whole blood in K2EDTA tubes. For TCRbeta analysis, collaborators shipped samples as frozen whole blood, isolated PBMCs, or DNA extracted from either of those sample types. TCRbeta CDR3 regions were amplified from genomic DNA using the immunoSEQ Assay, a bias-controlled multiplex PCR. The paper's data handling went like this. The number of nucleated cells in each sample was estimated from the amplification of reference gene primers within the assay. To quantify the absolute abundance of each unique TCRbeta CDR3 rearrangement, sequence reads were collapsed and filtered. For each sample, productive Simpson clonality was calculated as the square root of Simpson's diversity index across productive rearrangements. TCRdb retrieved this table from immuneACCESS and kept in-frame rearrangements only. Not all clones are present; in checked studies, unresolved V genes account for under half, and no reason is known for the remainder. V, J and clone size are those of that table, while D and trimming were read from the DNA. The table for this sample lists about 24,000 clones; 81% of them were counted only once. The ten largest account for over 6.5% of the sample.

The receptor was isolated from a man aged 65 to 79 with acute or convalescent COVID-19. The sample taken for sequencing was peripheral blood. The rearrangement combines TRBV5-1 with TRBJ2-7, and possibly TRBD2, on 5 matching bases. The nucleotide sequence is given as TGCGCCAGCAGCCTGGCCAGCGGCTTGAGCTCCTACGAGCAGTACTTC. Its protein reads: CASSLASGLSSYEQYF.